The 17 T cell receptor beta chains below all came from one sample that was sequenced in a study of T cell responses to AZD1222 COVID-19 vaccine. Libraries were prepared by immunoSEQ multiplex PCR; TCRdb keeps only in-frame clonotypes and omits some of them. The table shows approximately 89,000 clones, with about 90% occurring only once. The specimen comprised peripheral blood, sampled on day 0 of AZD1222 vaccination. These receptors all stem from an adult in good health.

The chain uses TRBV14 and TRBJ1-6; D unclear. V lost 2 bases and J 6 bases, leaving 8 bases between the germline ends. This CDR3 has 14 amino acids. Looked up from germline, CDR1 is SGHDN and CDR2 is FVKESK. The CDR3 is CASSQWRVNSPLHF. CDR3 sequence (DNA): TGTGCCAGCAGCCAATGGAGGGTTAATTCACCCCTCCACTTT.

This clone was counted a single time. In DNA form, the CDR3 reads TGTGCCAGCAGTTACGTGGGGGGGGAGGGCACTGAAGCTTTCTTT. This encodes CASSYVGGEGTEAFF. The rearrangement joins TRBV6-5 to TRBJ1-1; weak D call: TRBD1 (5 bases). The CDR3 extends over 15 amino acids. The ends were cut back, 2 bases at V and 4 bases at J, with 14 bases in the middle. The germline V gene encodes CDR1 MNHEY and CDR2 SVGAGI.

The J gene is TRBJ2-7, the V gene TRBV7-9; 7 bases are a match to TRBD1. V shed 3 bases and J 6 bases; nucleotides not matched to a gene: 8. CDR1 and CDR2 (germline): SEHNR, FQNEAQ (reference sequence). There are 14 residues in the CDR3. In DNA, the CDR3 is TGTGCCAGCAGCTTGGGAACCGGGACAGTCGAGCAGTACTTC. Protein sequence: CASSLGTGTVEQYF.

The V gene is TRBV28, the J gene TRBJ2-1, with D tentatively TRBD2 (5 bases). The V gene's germline CDR1 is MDHEN and CDR2 SYDVKM. V lost 3 bases to trimming and J lost 7 bases, with 19 bases between them. The CDR3 totals 16 residues. CDR3 region: CASSLAGLYLRNEQFF. As DNA, the CDR3 is TGTGCCAGCAGTTTGGCCGGACTCTACTTAAGGAATGAGCAGTTCTTC.

The CDR3 region is CASSGLAGTDTQYF. In DNA form, the CDR3 reads TGTGCCAGCAGCGGACTAGCGGGCACAGATACGCAGTATTTT. The rearrangement joins TRBV28 to TRBJ2-3; TRBD2 agrees at 10 bases. Germline values: CDR1 MDHEN, CDR2 SYDVKM. After removal of 6 bases from V and 1 base from J, the junction contained 1 base not matched to a gene. The CDR3 has 14 residues.

V usage is TRBV11-2 and J usage is TRBJ2-7; D is unresolved. Germline values: CDR1 SGHAT, CDR2 FQNNGV. The length of the CDR3 is 12 residues. V was clipped by 5 bases and J by 0 bases, with 5 bases between them. The CDR3 coding sequence is TGTGCCAGCAGCGCCGTCTCCTACGAGCAGTACTTC. Its translation: CASSAVSYEQYF.

The gene calls are TRBV28 and TRBJ1-2; 7 bases are shared with TRBD1. CDR1 is MDHEN, CDR2 SYDVKM, per germline. J was trimmed by 10 bases and V by 3 bases; bases with no gene match: 14. The CDR3 has 15 residues. The CDR3 is CASSFWAADRRLYTF. CDR3 nucleotides: TGTGCCAGCAGTTTTTGGGCTGCGGACAGGAGACTCTACACCTTC.

V is TRBV28 and J is TRBJ2-7; 9 bases fit TRBD1. Germline loops: CDR1 MDHEN, CDR2 SYDVKM. The ends lost 5 bases at V and 0 bases at J; junction bases unmatched: 5. This CDR3 contains 15 residues. CDR3 in amino acids: CASSTPGQGSYEQYF. DNA for the CDR3: TGTGCCAGCAGTACTCCGGGACAGGGCTCCTACGAGCAGTACTTC. Full variable domain (remainder filled in from reference TRBV28 and TRBJ2-7): DVKVTQSSRYLVKRTGEKVFLECVQDMDHENMFWYRQDPGLGLRLIYFSYDVKMKEKGDIPEGYSVSREKKERFSLILESASTNQTSMYLCASSTPGQGSYEQYFGPGTRLTVT.

Concerning this clone itself: The same CDR3 also results from other DNA sequences found in this sample. V gene TRBV9 combines with J gene TRBJ2-7, with TRBD1 as a possible D gene (6 bases). CDR1 is SGDLS and CDR2 is YYNGEE in the germline V gene. V lost 1 base and J 4 bases, leaving 12 bases between the germline ends. There are 14 residues in the CDR3. CDR3 coding DNA: TGTGCCAGCAGCGTAACGGACAGACCATACGAGCAGTACTTC. Translating it yields CASSVTDRPYEQYF. Drawing the rest from reference TRBV9 and TRBJ2-7, the complete variable domain is DSGVTQTPKHLITATGQRVTLRCSPRSGDLSVYWYQQSLDQGLQFLIQYYNGEERAKGNILERFSAQQFPDLHSELNLSSLELGDSALYFCASSVTDRPYEQYFGPGTRLTVT.

This rearrangement joins TRBV6-5 to TRBJ2-5; no reliable D call. This CDR3 comprises 13 residues. Trimming cost V 6 bases and J 2 bases, with 10 bases left between them. Germline loops: CDR1 MNHEY, CDR2 SVGAGI. Here the CDR3 DNA reads TGTGCCAGCAGCTCCCCGATACAAGAGACCCAGTACTTC. It yields the protein CASSSPIQETQYF.

The chain employs TRBV4-1 and TRBJ2-1; D unclear. Trimming shortened V by 2 bases and J by 7 bases, and 9 bases separated the two germline ends. The length of the CDR3 is 13 residues. CDR1 and CDR2 (germline): MGHRA, YSYEKL. This CDR3 reads CASSQYDGNEQFF. The DNA of the CDR3 is TGCGCCAGCAGCCAATACGATGGGAATGAGCAGTTCTTC.

The chain has TRBV12-3 or TRBV12-4 and TRBJ1-3; D remains ambiguous. Trimming left V 3 bases short and J 0 bases short, with 3 bases between. The CDR3 has 13 residues. CDR3 loop: CASSFSSGNTIYF. The CDR3 nucleotides are TGTGCCAGCAGTTTCTCCTCTGGAAACACCATATATTTT.

V and J are TRBV3-1 (or the pseudogene TRBV3-2) and TRBJ1-2; 9 nucleotides align to TRBD1. V gave up 0 bases and J gave up 4 bases; unmatched junction bases: 6. Per germline, CDR1 LGHDT and CDR2 YNNKEL (reference sequence). This CDR3 comprises 16 residues. The CDR3 nucleotides read TGTGCCAGCAGCCAAGATCGGGGACAGGGAGCCTATGGCTACACCTTC. Its translation: CASSQDRGQGAYGYTF.

The chain recombines TRBV27 with TRBJ2-2, with D perhaps TRBD2 (5 bases). The V gene's germline CDR1 is MNHEY and CDR2 SMNVEV (reference sequence). Trimming took 0 bases from V and 5 from J, leaving 13 bases between them. The CDR3 is 16 amino acids. This chain's CDR3 is CASSLSSDSLTGELFF. Written as DNA, the CDR3 is TGTGCCAGCAGTTTATCGTCGGACTCTTTAACCGGGGAGCTGTTTTTT.

The rearrangement joins TRBV7-6 to TRBJ2-5; D perhaps matches TRBD2 (5 bases). V lost 1 base, J lost 3 bases, and 12 bases lay in between. CDR3 length: 15 residues. From germline, CDR1 is SGHVS and CDR2 FNYEAQ. CDR3 sequence reads: CASSLGGVGKETQYF. CDR3 nucleotide sequence: TGTGCCAGCAGCTTAGGGGGAGTCGGGAAAGAGACCCAGTACTTC.

The chain combines TRBV19 with TRBJ2-2, with 9 bases that match TRBD1. The trim removed 7 bases at V and 2 bases at J, leaving 17 bases unmatched. CDR3 length: 19 amino acids. The germline gives CDR1 LNHDA, CDR2 SQIVND (reference sequence). For the CDR3, the DNA is TGTGCCAGTACCGGCAGAGACAGGGGGACTACTACCAACACCGGGGAGCTGTTTTTT. Protein product: CASTGRDRGTTTNTGELFF.

CDR3 residues: CASSYGGWVNSPLHF. In nucleotides, the CDR3 is TGTGCCAGCAGTTACGGGGGGTGGGTTAATTCACCCCTCCACTTT. V and J are TRBV6-5 and TRBJ1-6; D may be TRBD1 (5 bases). Germline values: CDR1 MNHEY, CDR2 SVGAGI. The CDR3 covers 15 residues. Trimming shortened V by 2 bases and J by 6 bases, and 11 bases separated the two germline ends.